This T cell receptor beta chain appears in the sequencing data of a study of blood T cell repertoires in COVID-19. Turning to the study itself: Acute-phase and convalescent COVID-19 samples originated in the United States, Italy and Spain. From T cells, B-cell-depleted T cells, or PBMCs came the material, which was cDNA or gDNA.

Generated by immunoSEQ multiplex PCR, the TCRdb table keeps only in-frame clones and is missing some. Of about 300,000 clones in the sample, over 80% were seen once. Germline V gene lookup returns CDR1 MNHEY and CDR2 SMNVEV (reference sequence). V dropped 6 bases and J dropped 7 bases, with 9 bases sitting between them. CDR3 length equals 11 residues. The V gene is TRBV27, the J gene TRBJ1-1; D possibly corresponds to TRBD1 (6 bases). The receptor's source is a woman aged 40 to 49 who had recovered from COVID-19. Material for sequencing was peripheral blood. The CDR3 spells CASRSGVEAFF. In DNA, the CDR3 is TGTGCCAGCAGGTCAGGGGTTGAAGCTTTCTTT.